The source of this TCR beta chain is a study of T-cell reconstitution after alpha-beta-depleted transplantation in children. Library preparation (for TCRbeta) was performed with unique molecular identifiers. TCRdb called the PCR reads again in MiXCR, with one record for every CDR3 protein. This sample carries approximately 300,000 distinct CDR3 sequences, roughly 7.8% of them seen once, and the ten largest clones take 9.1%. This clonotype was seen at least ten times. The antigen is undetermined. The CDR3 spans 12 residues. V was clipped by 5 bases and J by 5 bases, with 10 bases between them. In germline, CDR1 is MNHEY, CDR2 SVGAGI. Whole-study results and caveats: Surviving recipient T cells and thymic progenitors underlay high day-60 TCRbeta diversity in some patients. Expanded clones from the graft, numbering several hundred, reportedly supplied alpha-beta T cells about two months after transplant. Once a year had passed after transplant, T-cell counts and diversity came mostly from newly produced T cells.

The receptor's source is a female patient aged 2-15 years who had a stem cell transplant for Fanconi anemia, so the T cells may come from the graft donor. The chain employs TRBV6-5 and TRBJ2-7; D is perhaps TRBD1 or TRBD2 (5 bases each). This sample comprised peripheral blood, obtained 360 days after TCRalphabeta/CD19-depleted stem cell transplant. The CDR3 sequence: CASSRLGDEQYF. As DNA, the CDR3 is TGTGCCAGCAGTAGGCTGGGGGACGAGCAGTACTTC.